The clone carrying this T cell receptor beta chain has only a few counts. Its antigen is still unknown. Constant-segment primers were used for 5'RACE, and the resulting TCR alpha and TCR beta cDNA libraries carried sample barcodes and UMIs. Each CDR3 protein is one row after TCRdb ran MiXCR on the 5' RACE reads. Of around 210,000 distinct CDR3 sequences in the sample, around 9.1% are singletons; the top ten hold around 3.3%. This sample is part of a study of T-cell memory formation after mild COVID-19. Study-wide results and limits: Memory cells collected pre-infection included some clones that later responded, suggesting cross-reactive memory joined.

This receptor was taken from a man aged 18 to 30 who had mild COVID-19 (a few samples of this study predate the infection). Cell type and time point are not known. Sequencing input: PBMCs or a T cell subset sorted from them (not recorded which).

The CDR3 coding sequence is TGCAGTGCTAGAGCGTATCAGGGGGCTGGTGAAGCTTTCTTT. Translated: CSARAYQGAGEAFF. The chain is built from TRBV20-1 and TRBJ1-1; TRBD1 aligns across 8 bases. The junction had 8 bases not matched to a gene; V was cut back by 1 base and J by 7 bases. The V gene's germline CDR1 is DFQATT and CDR2 SNEGSKA (reference sequence). This CDR3 region has 14 residues.